These 29 T cell receptor beta chains were all obtained from the same sample, sequenced in a study of vaccination and CD4 T cells after COVID-19. The Oncomine TCR Beta short-read assay generated sequence data from the DNA of cultured CD4+ T cells. In TCRdb, the PCR reads were re-called with MiXCR into one record per CDR3 protein. This table holds 15,000 to 20,000 distinct CDR3 sequences, about three fifths found once. Their antigens are not known. Sample treatment: roughly 11-day PBMC culture with coronavirus spike peptide pools or control peptides (ViraFEST assay). Material for sequencing was CD4+ T cells from blood, cultured in vitro. Receptors were obtained from a human donor who had recovered from COVID-19.

The CDR3 here is CASTAGVNYGYTF. CDR3 bases: TGTGCCAGTACCGCCGGGGTTAACTATGGCTACACCTTC. The V call is TRBV19, the J call TRBJ1-2; D unresolved. With 7 bases removed from V and 1 base from J, the gap between germline ends came to 10 bases. The CDR3 extends over 13 amino acids. Germline V gives CDR1 LNHDA, CDR2 SQIVND (reference sequence).

The rearrangement uses TRBV6-5 and TRBJ2-7, with 8 nucleotides matching TRBD2. Trimming removed 2 bases from V and 3 bases from J; junction bases left unmatched: 9. Per the germline V gene, CDR1 is MNHEY and CDR2 is SVGAGI. The CDR3 is 16 residues long. The CDR3 here is CASSYDMAGGFYEQYF. As DNA, the CDR3 is TGTGCCAGCAGTTACGATATGGCGGGAGGTTTCTACGAGCAGTACTTC.

This clonotype appeared a few times. The J gene is TRBJ2-2, the V gene TRBV12-3 or TRBV12-4, with 10 nucleotides matching TRBD2. J lost 9 bases, V lost 3 bases, and 10 bases had no gene match. CDR3 length: 16 amino acids. The CDR3 DNA is TGTGCCAGCAGTTTCCCGGCGGCTAGCGGGAGCCGGGAGCTGTTTTTT. Encoded protein: CASSFPAASGSRELFF.

This chain connects TRBV5-4 to TRBJ1-1, with 8 bases aligning to TRBD1. The CDR3 length is 14 residues. Losses at the gene ends were 5 bases for V and 1 base for J; bases not matched to a gene: 4. Germline V gene sequence: CDR1 SGHNT, CDR2 YYREEE (reference sequence). The DNA for the CDR3 is TGTGCCAGCAGGCAGGGGGCAGCGAACACTGAAGCTTTCTTT. Translating gives CASRQGAANTEAFF.

In this sample, this clonotype turned up a few times. The chain joins TRBV2 to TRBJ2-3, with 10 bases aligning to TRBD2. The length of the CDR3 is 15 residues. V gave up 5 bases and J gave up 5 bases; unmatched junction bases: 7. The germline CDR1 and CDR2 sequences are SNHLY and FYNNEI. Here the CDR3 DNA reads TGTGCCAGCAGTCAGCTAGCGGGAGAGGGAGATACGCAGTATTTT. Encoded protein: CASSQLAGEGDTQYF.

This clonotype was counted between two and nine times. The V and J genes are TRBV4-2 and TRBJ2-7; 8 bases are shared with TRBD2. Looked up from germline, CDR1 is LGHNA and CDR2 is YNFKEQ. The junction had 1 base not matched to a gene; V was cut back by 0 bases and J by 0 bases. This CDR3 contains 15 residues. Written as DNA, the CDR3 is TGTGCCAGCAGCCAAGATCTAGCGGGCTCCTACGAGCAGTACTTC. This sequence encodes CASSQDLAGSYEQYF.

Details on this clonotype: A junction boundary mismatches the germline segment, possibly from a read error. J is TRBJ2-3 and V is TRBV7-7, with D unresolved. Germline assignment: CDR1 SSHAT and CDR2 FNYEAQ (reference sequence). This CDR3 has 13 amino acids. Here the CDR3 DNA reads TGTGCTAGCAGCTTAAATGCTCAAGATACGCAGTATTTT. It yields the protein CASSLNAQDTQYF.

The rearrangement uses TRBV30 and TRBJ1-2, with unresolved D. The CDR3 consists of 14 residues. V was clipped by 0 bases and J by 2 bases, with 10 bases between them. Germline V gives CDR1 GTSNPN, CDR2 SVGIG (reference sequence). The CDR3 DNA follows: TGTGCCTGGAGTGTACCTGTGGAAAACTATGGCTACACCTTC. Translating gives CAWSVPVENYGYTF.

The chain carries TRBV19 and TRBJ1-5; 7 nucleotides line up with TRBD1. Germline V lookup: CDR1 LNHDA, CDR2 SQIVND (reference sequence). V lost 7 bases to trimming and J lost 6 bases; unmatched junction nucleotides: 9. This CDR3 has 14 residues. CDR3 DNA sequence: TGTGCCAGTACCGACACAGGGGCGGTTCAGCCCCAGCATTTT. Protein product: CASTDTGAVQPQHF.

The V and J genes are TRBV20-1 and TRBJ1-1, with D possibly TRBD1 on 6 matching bases. V lost 4 bases and J 3 bases, leaving 18 bases between the germline ends. This CDR3 contains 15 residues. Germline V CDR1 and CDR2: DFQATT, SNEGSKA (reference sequence). The CDR3 loop is CSATLTKHRDTEAFF. The CDR3 DNA reads as TGCAGTGCTACCTTAACAAAACACAGGGACACTGAAGCTTTCTTT.

The CDR3, as DNA: TGCGCCAGCAGCTCCGGGCGGTACAATGAGCAGTTCTTC. It translates to CASSSGRYNEQFF. The chain carries TRBV5-1 and TRBJ2-1; D remains unclear. The V gene's germline CDR1 is SGHRS and CDR2 YFSETQ. V shed 3 bases and J shed 4 bases, with 8 bases lying between them. The CDR3 consists of 13 residues.

By frequency in the sample, this clonotype is medium-sized. This chain connects TRBV6-4 to TRBJ2-1; TRBD2 might be the D (5 bases). There are 13 residues in the CDR3. The V gene's germline CDR1 is MRHNA and CDR2 SNTAGT. V was trimmed by 0 bases and J by 10 bases, leaving 10 bases between them. In DNA, the CDR3 is TGTGCCAGCAGTGACTCTGGGCCGGGAGAGCAGTTCTTC. The encoded protein is CASSDSGPGEQFF.

V gene TRBV10-3 combines with J gene TRBJ1-2, with 9 bases fitting TRBD1. J gave up 4 bases and V 7 bases, and 4 bases lay outside the gene matches. This CDR3 spans 13 amino acids. The germline gives CDR1 ENHRY, CDR2 SYGVKD. CDR3 in DNA: TGTGCCATCAACCCGACAGGGGGCTATGGCTACACCTTC. This sequence encodes CAINPTGGYGYTF.

This sequence joins TRBV20-1 and TRBJ2-5; TRBD2 agrees at 9 bases. Looked up from germline, CDR1 is DFQATT and CDR2 is SNEGSKA (reference sequence). With 5 bases clipped from V and 5 bases from J, the junction kept 3 bases outside the gene matches. This CDR3 spans 12 amino acids. CDR3 DNA sequence: TGCAGTGCTCCTAGCGGGACGGAGACCCAGTACTTC. This translates into CSAPSGTETQYF.

This chain links TRBV6-2 or TRBV6-3 with TRBJ1-5; D is undetermined. This CDR3 contains 12 residues. Trimming pared 0 bases from V and 5 bases from J, leaving 2 bases between. The germline CDR1 and CDR2 sequences are MNHEY and SVGEGT. CDR3 sequence: CASSYSYQPQHF. CDR3 DNA sequence: TGTGCCAGCAGTTACTCTTATCAGCCCCAGCATTTT.

The chain carries TRBV6-5 and TRBJ1-4; D remains ambiguous. Trimming stripped 0 bases from V and 8 bases from J, with 7 bases between. Per germline, CDR1 MNHEY and CDR2 SVGAGI. The CDR3 runs to 13 residues. The CDR3 bases are TGTGCCAGCAGTTACTCTTTCACAGAAAAACTGTTTTTT. Encoded protein: CASSYSFTEKLFF.

The CDR3 DNA follows: TGTGCCAGCAGCTTAACGTCCGGGACTACCACCTACGAGCAGTACTTC. Translating gives CASSLTSGTTTYEQYF. The V call is TRBV7-3, the J call TRBJ2-7, with 7 bases that match TRBD2. This CDR3 is built from 16 residues. The V gene end was trimmed by 0 bases and the J gene end by 2 bases; junction bases not matched to a gene: 7. Germline lookup yields CDR1 SGHTA and CDR2 FQGTGA.

The J gene is TRBJ1-2, the V gene TRBV3-1; 9 positions match TRBD1. Losses at the gene ends were 4 bases for V and 2 bases for J; bases not matched to a gene: 8. This CDR3 is built from 16 residues. Germline CDR1 and CDR2: LGHDT and YNNKEL (reference sequence). CDR3 bases: TGTGCCAGCAGCCGATGGGACAGGGCCCTAAACTATGGCTACACCTTC. Translating gives CASSRWDRALNYGYTF. Full variable domain (outside the CDR3, taken from reference TRBV3-1 and TRBJ1-2): DTAVSQTPKYLVTQMGNDKSIKCEQNLGHDTMYWYKQDSKKFLKIMFSYNNKELIINETVPNRFSPKSPDKAHLNLHINSLELGDSAVYFCASSRWDRALNYGYTFGSGTRLTVV.

The rearrangement links TRBV6-5 to TRBJ2-7; 9 bases line up with TRBD2. V lost 2 bases, J lost 3 bases, and 2 bases stayed unmatched. The CDR3 loop spans 14 amino acids. In germline, CDR1 is MNHEY, CDR2 SVGAGI. CDR3 bases: TGTGCCAGCAGTTACCGACTAGCGGACTACGAGCAGTACTTC. Translated, it gives CASSYRLADYEQYF.

CDR3 in DNA: TGCAGTGGGGCGGGGGGCGCGGGATCAACCTACGAGCAGTACTTC. Protein sequence: CSGAGGAGSTYEQYF. This chain joins TRBV20-1 and TRBJ2-7; 8 bases are shared with TRBD2. Germline V CDR1 and CDR2: DFQATT, SNEGSKA (reference sequence). Trimming took 7 bases from V and 2 from J; bases not matched to a gene: 13. The CDR3 loop spans 15 amino acids.

In this sample, this clonotype turned up a few times. The CDR3 sequence: CASSLARAAGYTF. The CDR3 nucleotides read TGTGCCAGCAGTTTAGCCAGGGCGGCTGGCTACACCTTC. The rearrangement links TRBV12-3 or TRBV12-4 to TRBJ1-2; D is perhaps TRBD1 (5 bases). The CDR3 spans 13 residues. The V end was cut by 0 bases, the J end by 7 bases, with 9 bases between.

The chain links TRBV30 to TRBJ1-1; tentative D call: TRBD1 (5 bases). The CDR3 is 13 residues long. Per germline, CDR1 GTSNPN and CDR2 SVGIG (reference sequence). The V and J ends lost 5 bases and 5 bases respectively, with 15 bases between them. DNA of the CDR3: TGTGCCTGGCGAAGGGGCCCCGGAACTGAAGCTTTCTTT. Its protein is CAWRRGPGTEAFF.

In its sample, this clonotype was seen a few times. The rearrangement links TRBV12-3 or TRBV12-4 to TRBJ1-1, with 7 bases matching TRBD1. The CDR3 length is 15 residues. Unmatched junction bases numbered 13, after V lost 7 bases and J lost 5 bases. The CDR3 DNA reads as TGTGCCAGCAACCCCAATCCGACAGGGCGGACTGAAGCTTTCTTT. Encoded protein: CASNPNPTGRTEAFF.

This clonotype has a handful of counts. This chain uses TRBV6-5 with TRBJ1-6; perhaps TRBD1 as D (6 bases). The V end lost 2 bases, the J end lost 2 bases, and 13 bases lay between the germline ends. The CDR3 runs to 17 residues. CDR1 is MNHEY and CDR2 is SVGAGI in the germline V gene. CDR3 nucleotides: TGTGCCAGCAGTTACGGGGGGACACAGACCTATAATTCACCCCTCCACTTT. This translates into CASSYGGTQTYNSPLHF.

V usage is TRBV5-1 and J usage is TRBJ2-5; TRBD1 matches at 7 bases. Germline V CDR1 and CDR2: SGHRS, YFSETQ. CDR3 length: 13 residues. After removal of 8 bases from V and 4 bases from J, the junction contained 8 bases not matched to a gene. In DNA, the CDR3 is TGCGCCAGTGGCGAGGGGGCGCGAGAGACCCAGTACTTC. Translation gives CASGEGARETQYF.

V and J are TRBV19 and TRBJ2-2, with D uncertain. Germline values: CDR1 LNHDA, CDR2 SQIVND (reference sequence). The CDR3 has 14 amino acids. V shed 6 bases and J shed 0 bases, with 8 bases lying between them. This chain's CDR3 is CASRGSSNTGELFF. CDR3 nucleotides: TGTGCCAGTAGAGGCAGCTCGAACACCGGGGAGCTGTTTTTT.

The gene calls are TRBV20-1 and TRBJ2-7; the D is unclear. This CDR3 has 13 residues. V lost 5 bases and J 4 bases, leaving 15 bases between the germline ends. Looked up from germline, CDR1 is DFQATT and CDR2 is SNEGSKA (reference sequence). The CDR3 DNA is TGCAGTGCTCGTAAAGGGATTAGGTACGAGCAGTACTTC. This gives the protein CSARKGIRYEQYF.

In its sample, this clonotype was seen once. The J gene is TRBJ2-5, the V gene TRBV6-5; 7 bases are a match to TRBD2. Trimming removed 4 bases from V and 7 bases from J; junction bases left unmatched: 6. This CDR3 region has 13 residues. Germline V gene data show CDR1 as MNHEY and CDR2 as SVGAGI. DNA of the CDR3: TGTGCCAGCAGTTGGGGCAGGGAGGGGACCCAGTACTTC. This translates into CASSWGREGTQYF.

The CDR3 DNA reads TGCAGTGCAACCGGGACAGGGAGTTCGGACACTGAAGCTTTCTTT. Translated: CSATGTGSSDTEAFF. The chain joins TRBV20-1 to TRBJ1-1, with TRBD1 matching 9 bases. V lost 6 bases to trimming and J lost 3 bases; unmatched junction nucleotides: 11. Germline V CDR1 and CDR2: DFQATT, SNEGSKA (reference sequence). CDR3 length: 15 amino acids.